Each of the 30 T cell receptor beta chains below was sequenced from the same sample in a study of T cells in localized non-small cell lung cancer. Generated by immunoSEQ multiplex PCR, the TCRdb table keeps only in-frame clones and is missing some. The table shows 100,000 to 150,000 clones, with more than 70% occurring only once. Specimen: peripheral blood, collected before any cancer treatment. The source of these receptors is a female donor of 60 years or more with stage I lung adenocarcinoma.

This clone showed up just once. The rearrangement joins TRBV6-1 to TRBJ1-2; no definite D call. V lost 5 bases and J lost 4, with 11 bases in between. This CDR3 has 13 residues. The germline gives CDR1 MNHNS, CDR2 SASEGT. The CDR3, as DNA: TGTGCCAGCAGTCTGGACGCCGGCTATGGCTACACCTTC. This codes for CASSLDAGYGYTF.

The chain recombines TRBV7-8 with TRBJ1-6; D might be TRBD1 (5 bases). Germline lookup yields CDR1 SGHVS and CDR2 FQNEAQ. The CDR3 runs 13 residues. Deletions cut 5 bases from V and 8 bases from J, with 10 bases between. CDR3 bases: TGTGCCAGCAGCAAGGTCAGGGATTCACCCCTCCACTTT. Its translation is CASSKVRDSPLHF.

J is TRBJ1-2 and V is TRBV5-1; D is perhaps TRBD1 (5 bases). From germline, CDR1 is SGHRS and CDR2 YFSETQ. This CDR3 has 15 amino acids. The V end lost 0 bases, the J end lost 4 bases, and 13 bases lay between the germline ends. This CDR3 is CASSLGHGQGYGYTF. CDR3 nucleotide sequence: TGCGCCAGCAGCTTGGGGCATGGGCAGGGCTATGGCTACACCTTC.

Concerning this clone itself: Other DNA sequences of this sample code for an identical CDR3. This chain uses TRBV9 with TRBJ1-3; 7 bases match TRBD1. This CDR3 is built from 14 residues. V gave up 2 bases and J gave up 2 bases; unmatched junction bases: 1. CDR1 SGDLS and CDR2 YYNGEE come from the germline V gene. Here the CDR3 DNA reads TGTGCCAGCAGCGTTGACAGGGCTGGAAACACCATATATTTT. Its protein is CASSVDRAGNTIYF.

This chain joins TRBV5-1 and TRBJ2-5; the D gene is possibly TRBD2 (6 bases). The germline V and J ends were trimmed by 1 base and 2 bases, with 6 bases remaining between them. The germline V gene encodes CDR1 SGHRS and CDR2 YFSETQ. There are 13 residues in the CDR3. The chain's CDR3 is CASSLRGQETQYF. CDR3 bases: TGCGCCAGCAGCTTGCGGGGGCAAGAGACCCAGTACTTC.

The CDR3 loop is CSAWRMVRDTQYF. DNA for the CDR3: TGCAGCGCATGGAGGATGGTTAGGGATACGCAGTATTTT. The chain couples TRBV29-1 to TRBJ2-3, with D perhaps TRBD2 (5 bases). Germline V gives CDR1 SQVTM, CDR2 ANQGSEA. CDR3 size: 13 residues. V lost 7 bases to trimming and J lost 6 bases, with 17 bases between them.

This chain connects TRBV5-1 to TRBJ2-5; the D gene is possibly TRBD1 (5 bases). With the DNA end fitting TRBJ2-7 better, the J assignment may be wrong. Germline CDR1 reads SGHRS; CDR2 reads YFSETQ. The CDR3 has 14 residues. The CDR3 spells CASSISRVPGEQYF. The CDR3 region has the DNA TGCGCCAGCAGCATCTCCAGGGTACCTGGCGAGCAGTACTTC.

This clone showed up just once. The genes are TRBV5-6 and TRBJ1-5; D gene uncertain. V gave up 0 bases and J gave up 3 bases, with 10 bases separating them. The CDR3 consists of 15 residues. Germline lookup yields CDR1 SGHDT and CDR2 YYEEEE. The CDR3 DNA reads TGTGCCAGCAGCTTGGCCAGACAATCCAATCAGCCCCAGCATTTT. This encodes CASSLARQSNQPQHF.

The chain is built from TRBV28 and TRBJ1-2; 7 bases are a match to TRBD1. CDR3 length: 13 residues. V was clipped by 6 bases and J by 4 bases; unmatched bases: 5. Germline V lookup: CDR1 MDHEN, CDR2 SYDVKM. Here the CDR3 DNA reads TGTGCCAGCAGCCTAGGGGGCACCTATGGCTACACCTTC. Encoded protein: CASSLGGTYGYTF.

The chain uses TRBV27 and TRBJ1-1; D possibly corresponds to TRBD1 (6 bases). The CDR3 is 17 amino acids. Looked up from germline, CDR1 is MNHEY and CDR2 is SMNVEV (reference sequence). V was pared by 2 bases and J by 1 base, with 17 bases between. The CDR3 protein is CASSLQGMAYRNTEAFF. The CDR3 DNA reads TGTGCCAGCAGTTTACAGGGGATGGCTTACCGGAACACTGAAGCTTTCTTT.

This CDR3 reads CASSLSDRNYGYTF. The CDR3 DNA is TGTGCCAGCAGCTTATCGGACAGAAACTATGGCTACACCTTC. The chain has TRBV5-6 and TRBJ1-2; TRBD1 is a possible D gene (6 bases). Trimming shortened V by 2 bases and J by 2 bases, and 10 bases separated the two germline ends. Germline V lookup: CDR1 SGHDT, CDR2 YYEEEE. The CDR3 covers 14 residues. Complete variable domain (other parts from reference TRBV5-6 and TRBJ1-2): DAGVTQSPTHLIKTRGQQVTLRCSPKSGHDTVSWYQQALGQGPQFIFQYYEEEERQRGNFPDRFSGHQFPNYSSELNVNALLLGDSALYLCASSLSDRNYGYTFGSGTRLTVV.

The V gene is TRBV7-3, the J gene TRBJ2-2; maybe TRBD2 (5 bases). Trimming cost V 2 bases and J 4 bases, with 14 bases left between them. Germline lookup yields CDR1 SGHTA and CDR2 FQGTGA. There are 16 residues in the CDR3. The CDR3 region is CASSLFGEAGTGELFF. The CDR3 bases are TGTGCCAGCAGCTTATTCGGGGAAGCTGGCACCGGGGAGCTGTTTTTT. The full variable domain, completed using reference TRBV7-3 and TRBJ2-2, is GAGVSQTPSNKVTEKGKYVELRCDPISGHTALYWYRQSLGQGPEFLIYFQGTGAADDSGLPNDRFFAVRPEGSVSTLKIQRTERGDSAVYLCASSLFGEAGTGELFFGEGSRLTVL.

The chain is built from TRBV10-2 and TRBJ2-7; TRBD1 matches 9 bases. The germline V gene encodes CDR1 WSHSY and CDR2 SAAADI. The CDR3 runs to 12 residues. The J segment lost 2 bases and the V segment lost 10 bases, leaving 3 bases of the junction unmatched. CDR3 region: CAIRTGAYEQYF. The CDR3 nucleotides read TGCGCCATACGGACAGGGGCCTACGAGCAGTACTTC.

V is TRBV30 and J is TRBJ1-1; unclear D gene. Trimming shortened V by 0 bases and J by 1 base, and 9 bases separated the two germline ends. Germline V CDR1 and CDR2: GTSNPN, SVGIG (reference sequence). CDR3 length: 14 residues. CDR3 protein: CAWSVSVANTEAFF. The CDR3 DNA reads as TGTGCCTGGAGTGTAAGTGTAGCGAACACTGAAGCTTTCTTT.

This clone was detected only a few times. This chain connects TRBV28 to TRBJ1-2; D gene uncertain. This CDR3 region has 15 residues. The V end lost 2 bases, the J end lost 4 bases, and 14 bases lay between the germline ends. Germline values: CDR1 MDHEN, CDR2 SYDVKM. CDR3 sequence reads: CASSLKFSRSYGYTF. As DNA, the CDR3 is TGTGCCAGCAGTTTAAAGTTCTCGCGCAGCTATGGCTACACCTTC.

The chain employs TRBV14 and TRBJ2-1; the D gene is possibly TRBD2 (6 bases). This CDR3 comprises 17 residues. Trimming stripped 4 bases from V and 7 bases from J, with 23 bases between. Germline lookup yields CDR1 SGHDN and CDR2 FVKESK. Written as DNA, the CDR3 is TGTGCCAGCAGCCGAATGAGGGCGGCTAGCGCGGGGAATGAGCAGTTCTTC. It specifies CASSRMRAASAGNEQFF.

The chain has TRBV11-2 and TRBJ1-3; D is uncertain. The CDR3 totals 13 residues. Germline CDR1 reads SGHAT; CDR2 reads FQNNGV. Trimming took 6 bases from V and 9 from J, leaving 15 bases between them. This CDR3 is CASSSTGRGTIYF. CDR3 DNA: TGTGCCAGCAGTTCTACCGGGCGGGGCACCATATATTTT.

The chain is built from TRBV30 and TRBJ2-5; either TRBD1 or TRBD2 may supply D (5 bases each). The CDR3 covers 13 residues. The germline V and J ends were trimmed by 3 bases and 1 base, with 9 bases remaining between them. Germline V gives CDR1 GTSNPN, CDR2 SVGIG (reference sequence). The CDR3 nucleotides read TGTGCCTGGAGCCCGGGGCCCCAAGAGACCCAGTACTTC. This codes for CAWSPGPQETQYF.

The chain is built from TRBV11-3 and TRBJ2-3; 9 bases agree with TRBD2. The CDR3 runs 15 residues. V shed 2 bases and J 1 base; nucleotides not matched to a gene: 1. Germline V gives CDR1 SGHNT, CDR2 YENEEA. CDR3 in amino acids: CASSLTSGRTDTQYF. Here the CDR3 DNA reads TGTGCCAGCAGCTTAACTAGCGGGCGCACAGATACGCAGTATTTT.

The chain recombines TRBV10-2 with TRBJ1-1, with D possibly being TRBD1 (5 bases). Germline CDR1 is WSHSY and CDR2 is SAAADI. The CDR3 consists of 14 residues. Trimming stripped 4 bases from V and 1 base from J, with 10 bases between. CDR3 residues: CASSVNRPNTEAFF. The CDR3 DNA reads TGCGCCAGCAGTGTTAACAGGCCGAACACTGAAGCTTTCTTT.

The chain carries TRBV28 and TRBJ2-1, with unresolved D. Trimming removed 3 bases from V and 9 bases from J, with 9 bases in between. Germline CDR1 is MDHEN and CDR2 is SYDVKM. There are 12 residues in the CDR3. In DNA, the CDR3 is TGTGCCAGCAGTTTTCAAGAGAGTGAGCAGTTCTTC. This encodes CASSFQESEQFF.

The gene calls are TRBV7-9 and TRBJ1-2, with a tentative D call TRBD1 (5 bases). This CDR3 contains 16 residues. The germline gives CDR1 SEHNR, CDR2 FQNEAQ (reference sequence). V lost 4 bases and J lost 4, with 19 bases in between. DNA of the CDR3: TGTGCCAGCAGCTCGCCCGACCGGGACCGACCCTATGGCTACACCTTC. Its translation is CASSSPDRDRPYGYTF.

The chain carries TRBV28 and TRBJ2-1; 8 nucleotides align to TRBD1. From germline, CDR1 is MDHEN and CDR2 SYDVKM. CDR3 length: 13 residues. The J segment lost 8 bases and the V segment lost 4 bases, leaving 4 bases of the junction unmatched. CDR3 region: CASSSGGKDEQFF. As DNA, the CDR3 is TGTGCCAGCAGTTCAGGGGGCAAGGATGAGCAGTTCTTC.

The chain employs TRBV7-8 and TRBJ2-3; D unclear. Trimming left V 1 base short and J 5 bases short, with 4 bases between. Germline V gives CDR1 SGHVS, CDR2 FQNEAQ. The CDR3 is 12 amino acids. Written as DNA, the CDR3 is TGTGCCAGCAGCTTAGGGGTAGATACGCAGTATTTT. Protein: CASSLGVDTQYF. Full variable domain (rest looked up from reference TRBV7-8 and TRBJ2-3): GAGVSQSPRYKVAKRGQDVALRCDPISGHVSLFWYQQALGQGPEFLTYFQNEAQLDKSGLPSDRFFAERPEGSVSTLKIQRTQQEDSAVYLCASSLGVDTQYFGPGTRLTVL.

The CDR3 region has the DNA TGTGCCAGCAGCCGCACAGGGGTTAACACTGAAGCTTTCTTT. It encodes CASSRTGVNTEAFF. The J gene is TRBJ1-1, the V gene TRBV6-5, with 7 bases matching TRBD1. CDR3 length: 14 residues. Germline lookup yields CDR1 MNHEY and CDR2 SVGAGI. Trimming at V came to 6 bases and at J to 2 bases, leaving 6 bases not matched to a gene.

The chain joins TRBV27 to TRBJ2-7; D is perhaps TRBD2 (7 bases). CDR1 is MNHEY and CDR2 is SMNVEV in the germline V gene (reference sequence). This CDR3 is built from 15 residues. V gave up 3 bases and J gave up 4 bases, with 16 bases separating them. This chain's CDR3 is CASSFRRGPNYEQYF. CDR3 DNA: TGTGCCAGCAGTTTTCGGCGGGGGCCAAATTACGAGCAGTACTTC.

The rearrangement uses TRBV5-4 and TRBJ2-1, with 8 nucleotides matching TRBD2. This CDR3 has 15 amino acids. From germline, CDR1 is SGHNT and CDR2 YYREEE (reference sequence). With V trimmed by 3 bases and J by 3 bases, 5 bases remained unmatched. The CDR3 bases are TGTGCCAGCAGCTCGGGAGGGCCGGTCTACAATGAGCAGTTCTTC. The encoded protein is CASSSGGPVYNEQFF.

V usage is TRBV7-2 and J usage is TRBJ2-7, with 9 bases aligning to TRBD1. The CDR3 contains 15 residues. Trimming removed 4 bases from V and 4 bases from J; junction bases left unmatched: 8. CDR1 SGHTA and CDR2 FQGNSA come from the germline V gene. This chain's CDR3 is CASSSQGAYQYEQYF. The CDR3 DNA reads TGTGCCAGCAGCTCACAGGGGGCATATCAGTACGAGCAGTACTTC.

The chain uses TRBV11-2 and TRBJ2-2, with TRBD2 identical over 9 bases. V lost 5 bases, J lost 1 base, and 8 bases stayed unmatched. CDR1 and CDR2 (germline): SGHAT, FQNNGV. This CDR3 region has 17 residues. CDR3 in DNA: TGTGCCAGCAGCCCTTGGACTAGCGCATTGAACACCGGGGAGCTGTTTTTT. Amino acids: CASSPWTSALNTGELFF.

This chain connects TRBV10-1 to TRBJ2-1, with 10 bases matching TRBD2. With V trimmed by 3 bases and J by 5 bases, 4 bases remained unmatched. Per germline, CDR1 WNHNN and CDR2 SYGVQD (reference sequence). This CDR3 is 15 amino acids long. CDR3 protein: CASSERTSGNNEQFF. CDR3 DNA sequence: TGCGCCAGCAGTGAACGGACTAGCGGAAACAATGAGCAGTTCTTC.